This TCR beta chain derives from a study of regulatory T cells in long-lasting Graves disease. Study at large: Over 5 years of antithyroid drugs plus positive TSH receptor antibodies defined persistent Graves' disease.

General study points: Persistent disease showed a preference for TRBV28, TRBJ1-2 and TRBJ2-5. Relative to newly diagnosed Graves' patients, persistent ones had lower TCR diversity.

Germline V gene lookup returns CDR1 MNHNS and CDR2 SASEGT. The CDR3 covers 13 residues. The V end was cut by 6 bases, the J end by 2 bases, with 10 bases between. The time point: persistent/refractory GD, antithyroid drugs over 5 years with positive TRAb. From RNA extracted from PBMCs, the TCR library was made. From an endocrinology department in Xi'an, China, came the patients. Only a few counts were recorded for this clonotype. The antigen is unknown. Arm-PCR of CDR3 regions and iRepertoire HTBI primers were the basis on which TCR beta libraries were built. TCRdb reprocessed the multiplex PCR reads with MiXCR, giving one entry per CDR3 protein. The sample lists fewer than 450,000 distinct CDR3 sequences, roughly 20% seen once, with less than 25% in the top ten.

The V and J genes are TRBV6-1 and TRBJ1-1; no definite D call. The starting material was peripheral blood mononuclear cells (PBMCs), obtained when the disease was refractory, from a patient treated with antithyroid drugs. The source is a female donor with Graves disease. The CDR3: CASSDGPNTEAFF. The CDR3 nucleotides are TGTGCCAGCAGCGACGGGCCAAACACTGAAGCTTTCTTT.